This TCR beta chain appears in the sequencing data of a study of T cell responses to AZD1222 COVID-19 vaccine. Findings of the study overall: Spike-specific TCR depth and breadth grew after two AZD1222 doses. Donors were mostly white British, more females; clonal diversity possibly underestimated.

The method was immunoSEQ multiplex PCR; TCRdb's version includes in-frame clones alone and lacks a portion of them. The profile shows 100,000 to 150,000 clones, roughly 90% of them singletons. Germline assignment: CDR1 MDHEN and CDR2 SYDVKM. V was shortened by 3 bases and J by 0 bases, with 10 bases between the two germline ends. The CDR3 has 15 residues. A remark on this clone: Its antigen is unknown.

The input for sequencing was peripheral blood, taken on day 0 of AZD1222 vaccination. This TCR derives from an adult in good health. This sequence joins TRBV28 and TRBJ2-3; no clear D. CDR3 coding DNA: TGTGCCAGCAGTTTCCCCCCAGACAGCACAGATACGCAGTATTTT. Its protein product is CASSFPPDSTDTQYF. The variable domain in full, completed from reference TRBV28 and TRBJ2-3, reads DVKVTQSSRYLVKRTGEKVFLECVQDMDHENMFWYRQDPGLGLRLIYFSYDVKMKEKGDIPEGYSVSREKKERFSLILESASTNQTSMYLCASSFPPDSTDTQYFGPGTRLTVL.